The sequence of this TCR beta chain was determined in a study of cytomegalovirus exposure and HLA in healthy donors. The overall study: Counted in an early data release were about 85 million unique TCRs from HLA-typed donors. Notes on the study in general: The study put under 200 TCR beta chains on its list as cytomegalovirus-associated.

Notes on this clone: Its specificity is not known.

This PCR relied on a set of 60 Vbeta primers and 13 Jbeta primers. The table came from immunoSEQ multiplex PCR; TCRdb's copy has only in-frame clones and leaves some out. The sample has 75,000 to 95,000 clones, over 80% seen once; the top ten hold roughly 2.3%. Participants comprised healthy donors of bone marrow. Sequencing was carried out using PBMCs. The sequence derives from a man aged 18 to 29 in good health and CMV-seronegative.

The CDR3 here is CASSQWGTGSLLNEQYF. DNA of the CDR3: TGTGCCAGCAGTCAATGGGGGACAGGGTCCCTTTTGAACGAGCAGTACTTC. The V and J genes are TRBV25-1 and TRBJ2-7, with 9 bases that match TRBD1. Losses at the gene ends were 5 bases for V and 5 bases for J; bases not matched to a gene: 16. Germline assignment: CDR1 MGHDK and CDR2 SYGVNS. This CDR3 spans 17 amino acids.